This T cell receptor beta chain originates from a study of cytomegalovirus exposure and HLA in healthy donors. CDR1 is WSHSY and CDR2 is SAAADI in the germline V gene. This CDR3 comprises 16 residues. V was clipped by 1 base and J by 5 bases, with 17 bases between them. The sample holds a few counts of this clone. Use of 60 Vbeta and 13 Jbeta primers characterized the PCR. Sequencing was performed with immunoSEQ multiplex PCR; in TCRdb, only in-frame clones are kept and a portion is missing. The sample lists under 300,000 clones, 81% occurring once. The receptor was derived from a woman aged 55-69 years in good health and CMV-seropositive. The rearrangement uses TRBV10-2 and TRBJ2-5, with D possibly TRBD2 on 5 matching bases. Source material: PBMCs. CDR3 in amino acids: CASSEYGSVGLETQYF. The CDR3 nucleotides are TGCGCCAGCAGTGAGTATGGTAGCGTTGGATTGGAGACCCAGTACTTC.